This T cell receptor beta chain was identified during a study of T cell repertoires in cytomegalovirus infection. Study context: Selection of CMV epitopes for the study included recently identified HLA-C-restricted and well-studied HLA-B-restricted ones. General study results and limits: The ex vivo response was dominated by HLA-C-restricted CMV-specific TCR beta clonotypes. Cumulative frequency of public TCR beta families picked out carriers of CMV plus the relevant HLA.

Germline V gene sequence: CDR1 MDHEN, CDR2 SYDVKM. Trimming cost V 1 base and J 4 bases, with 10 bases left between them. This CDR3 contains 14 residues. TCRdb used MiXCR to reprocess the reads, holding one entry per CDR3 protein. Here the sample spans approximately 270,000 distinct CDR3 sequences, about 20% being singletons. This clonotype was seen only a few times. Its antigen is not known. This specimen was cultured PBMCs, taken from culture after CMV antigen stimulation. This clonotype originated in a human donor in good health (CMV status not recorded). Some clones in this sample may be carry-over from other donors' samples. The V call is TRBV28, the J call TRBJ1-2; D is unresolved. CDR3 sequence: CASSLFDRIYGYTF. CDR3 sequence (DNA): TGTGCCAGCAGTTTATTCGATCGGATCTATGGCTACACCTTC.